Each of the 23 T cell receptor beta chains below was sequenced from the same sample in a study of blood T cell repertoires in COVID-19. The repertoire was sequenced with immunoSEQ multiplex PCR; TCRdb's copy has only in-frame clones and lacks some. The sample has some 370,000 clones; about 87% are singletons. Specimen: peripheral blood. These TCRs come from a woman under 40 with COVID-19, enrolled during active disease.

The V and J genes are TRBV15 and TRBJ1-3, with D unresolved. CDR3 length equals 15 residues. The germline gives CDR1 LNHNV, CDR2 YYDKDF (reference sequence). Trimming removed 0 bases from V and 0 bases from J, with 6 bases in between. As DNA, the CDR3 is TGTGCCACCAGCAGAGACCCCAGCTCTGGAAACACCATATATTTT. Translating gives CATSRDPSSGNTIYF.

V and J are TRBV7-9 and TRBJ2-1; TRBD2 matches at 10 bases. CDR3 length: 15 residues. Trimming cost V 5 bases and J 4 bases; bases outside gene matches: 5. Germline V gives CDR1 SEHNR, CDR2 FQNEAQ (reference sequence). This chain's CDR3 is CASSPGLAVYNEQFF. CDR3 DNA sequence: TGTGCCAGCAGCCCCGGACTAGCGGTTTACAATGAGCAGTTCTTC.

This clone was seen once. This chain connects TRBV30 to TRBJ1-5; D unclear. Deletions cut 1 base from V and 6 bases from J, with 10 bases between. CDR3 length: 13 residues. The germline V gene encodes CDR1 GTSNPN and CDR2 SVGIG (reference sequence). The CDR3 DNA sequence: TGTGCCTGGAGTGAGTCGGTACGTCAGCCCCAGCATTTT. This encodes CAWSESVRQPQHF.

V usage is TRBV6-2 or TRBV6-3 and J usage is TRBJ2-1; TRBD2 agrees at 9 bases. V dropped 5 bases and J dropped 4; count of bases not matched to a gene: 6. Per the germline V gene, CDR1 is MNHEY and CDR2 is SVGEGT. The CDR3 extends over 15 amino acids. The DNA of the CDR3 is TGTGCCAGCAGTGGTCTAGCGGGATTTTACAATGAGCAGTTCTTC. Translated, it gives CASSGLAGFYNEQFF.

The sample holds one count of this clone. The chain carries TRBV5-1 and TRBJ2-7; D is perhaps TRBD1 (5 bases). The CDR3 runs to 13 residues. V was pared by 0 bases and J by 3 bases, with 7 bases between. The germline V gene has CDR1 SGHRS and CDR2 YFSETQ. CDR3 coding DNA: TGCGCCAGCAGCTTGGGACAGTACTACGAGCAGTACTTC. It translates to CASSLGQYYEQYF. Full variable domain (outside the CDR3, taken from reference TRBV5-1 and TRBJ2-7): KAGVTQTPRYLIKTRGQQVTLSCSPISGHRSVSWYQQTPGQGLQFLFEYFSETQRNKGNFPGRFSGRQFSNSRSEMNVSTLELGDSALYLCASSLGQYYEQYFGPGTRLTVT.

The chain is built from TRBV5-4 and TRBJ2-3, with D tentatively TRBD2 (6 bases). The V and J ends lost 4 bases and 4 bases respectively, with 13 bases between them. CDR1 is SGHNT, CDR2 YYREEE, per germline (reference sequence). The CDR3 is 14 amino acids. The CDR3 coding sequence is TGTGCCAGCAGCCAGCGGGCCGGGGCAGATACGCAGTATTTT. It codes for CASSQRAGADTQYF.

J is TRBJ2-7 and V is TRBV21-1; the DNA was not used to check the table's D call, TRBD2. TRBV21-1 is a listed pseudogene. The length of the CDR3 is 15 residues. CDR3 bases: TGTGCCAGCAGCAAAGTGGCGCGGGAGCGCTACGAGCAGTACTTC. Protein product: CASSKVARERYEQYF.

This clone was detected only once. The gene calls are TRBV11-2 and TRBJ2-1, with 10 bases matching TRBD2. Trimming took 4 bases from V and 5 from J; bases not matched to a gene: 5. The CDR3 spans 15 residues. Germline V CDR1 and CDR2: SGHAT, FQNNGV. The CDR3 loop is CASSSLAGANNEQFF. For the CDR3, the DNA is TGTGCCAGCAGCTCTCTAGCGGGAGCTAACAATGAGCAGTTCTTC. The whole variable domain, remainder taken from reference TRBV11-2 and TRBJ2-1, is EAGVAQSPRYKIIEKRQSVAFWCNPISGHATLYWYQQILGQGPKLLIQFQNNGVVDDSQLPKDRFSAERLKGVDSTLKIQPAKLEDSAVYLCASSSLAGANNEQFFGPGTRLTVL.

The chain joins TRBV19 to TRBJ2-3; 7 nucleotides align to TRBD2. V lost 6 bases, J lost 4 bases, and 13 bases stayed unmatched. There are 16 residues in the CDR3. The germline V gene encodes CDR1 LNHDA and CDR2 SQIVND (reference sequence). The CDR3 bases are TGTGCCAGTAGGGACCGAGCGGGGAGGGCCGCAGATACGCAGTATTTT. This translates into CASRDRAGRAADTQYF.

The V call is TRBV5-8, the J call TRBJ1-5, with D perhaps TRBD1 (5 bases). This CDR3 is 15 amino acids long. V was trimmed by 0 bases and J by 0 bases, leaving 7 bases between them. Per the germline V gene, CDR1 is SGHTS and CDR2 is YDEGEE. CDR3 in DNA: TGTGCCAGCAGCTTGGGACAGATTAGCAATCAGCCCCAGCATTTT. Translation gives CASSLGQISNQPQHF.

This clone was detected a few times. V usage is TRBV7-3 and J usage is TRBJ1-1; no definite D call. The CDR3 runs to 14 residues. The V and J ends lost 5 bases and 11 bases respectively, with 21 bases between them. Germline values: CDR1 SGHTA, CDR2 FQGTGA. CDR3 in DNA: TGTGCCAGCAGCCCCGTCCCGGGTAGATCGGCGGCTTTCTTT. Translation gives CASSPVPGRSAAFF.

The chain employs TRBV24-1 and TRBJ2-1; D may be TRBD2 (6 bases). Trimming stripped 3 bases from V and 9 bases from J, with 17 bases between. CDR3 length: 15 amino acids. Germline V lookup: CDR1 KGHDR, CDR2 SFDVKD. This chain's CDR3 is CATSDPAGRGSEQFF. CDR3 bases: TGTGCCACCAGTGATCCCGCGGGCCGGGGGAGTGAGCAGTTCTTC.

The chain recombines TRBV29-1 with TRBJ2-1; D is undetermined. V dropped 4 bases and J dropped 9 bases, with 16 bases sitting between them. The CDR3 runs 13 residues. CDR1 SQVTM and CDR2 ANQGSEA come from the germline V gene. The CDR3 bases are TGCAGCGTTGCCCCGACCCTAGGTGGTGAGCAGTTCTTC. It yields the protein CSVAPTLGGEQFF.

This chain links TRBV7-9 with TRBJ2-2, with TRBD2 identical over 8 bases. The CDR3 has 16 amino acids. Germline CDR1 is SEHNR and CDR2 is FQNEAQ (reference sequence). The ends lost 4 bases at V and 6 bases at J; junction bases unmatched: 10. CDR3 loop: CASSSRGETSAGELFF. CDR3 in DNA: TGTGCCAGCAGCTCTAGAGGGGAGACTAGCGCCGGGGAGCTGTTTTTT.

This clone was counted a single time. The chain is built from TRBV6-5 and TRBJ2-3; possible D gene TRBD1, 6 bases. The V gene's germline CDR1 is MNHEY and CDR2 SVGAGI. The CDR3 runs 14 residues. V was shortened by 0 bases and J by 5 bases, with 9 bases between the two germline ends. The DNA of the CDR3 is TGTGCCAGCAGTTACTCGGCACAGGGAGATACGCAGTATTTT. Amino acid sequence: CASSYSAQGDTQYF.

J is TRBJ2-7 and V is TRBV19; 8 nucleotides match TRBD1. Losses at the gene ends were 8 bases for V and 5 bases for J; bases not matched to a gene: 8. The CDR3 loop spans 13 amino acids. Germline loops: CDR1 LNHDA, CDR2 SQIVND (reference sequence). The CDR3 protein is CASGQGARNEQYF. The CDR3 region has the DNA TGTGCCAGTGGACAGGGTGCAAGAAACGAGCAGTACTTC.

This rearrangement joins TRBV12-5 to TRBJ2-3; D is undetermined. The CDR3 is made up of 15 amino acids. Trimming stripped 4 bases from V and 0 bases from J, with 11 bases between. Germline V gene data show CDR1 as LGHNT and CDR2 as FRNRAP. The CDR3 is CASGSAVSSTDTQYF. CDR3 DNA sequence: TGTGCTAGTGGTTCGGCGGTATCTAGCACAGATACGCAGTATTTT.

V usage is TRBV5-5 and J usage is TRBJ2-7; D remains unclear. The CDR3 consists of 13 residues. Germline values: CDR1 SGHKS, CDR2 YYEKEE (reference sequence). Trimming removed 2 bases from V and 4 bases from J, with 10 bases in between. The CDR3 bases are TGTGCCAGCAGCTTTATGACGGAGTACGAGCAGTACTTC. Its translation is CASSFMTEYEQYF.

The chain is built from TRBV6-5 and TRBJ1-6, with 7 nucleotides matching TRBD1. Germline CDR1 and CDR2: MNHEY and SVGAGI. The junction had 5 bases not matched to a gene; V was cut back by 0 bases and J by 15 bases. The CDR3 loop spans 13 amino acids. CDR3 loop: CASSYSGDRYLHF. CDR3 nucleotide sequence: TGTGCCAGCAGTTACTCGGGGGACAGATACCTCCACTTT.

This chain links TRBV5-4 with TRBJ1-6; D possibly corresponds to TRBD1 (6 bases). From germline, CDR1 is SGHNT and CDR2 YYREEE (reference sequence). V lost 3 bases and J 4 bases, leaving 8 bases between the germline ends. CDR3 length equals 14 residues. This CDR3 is CASSYRVYNSPLHF. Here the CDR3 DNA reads TGTGCCAGCAGCTACAGGGTTTATAATTCACCCCTCCACTTT.

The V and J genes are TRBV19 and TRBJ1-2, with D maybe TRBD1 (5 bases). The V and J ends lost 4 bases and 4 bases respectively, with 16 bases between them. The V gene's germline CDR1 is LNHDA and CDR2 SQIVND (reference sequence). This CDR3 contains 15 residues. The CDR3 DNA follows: TGTGCCAGTAGTAACGGCCCCCCAGGGATCTATGGCTACACCTTC. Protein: CASSNGPPGIYGYTF. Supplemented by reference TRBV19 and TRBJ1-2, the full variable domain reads DGGITQSPKYLFRKEGQNVTLSCEQNLNHDAMYWYRQDPGQGLRLIYYSQIVNDFQKGDIAEGYSVSREKKESFPLTVTSAQKNPTAFYLCASSNGPPGIYGYTFGSGTRLTVV.

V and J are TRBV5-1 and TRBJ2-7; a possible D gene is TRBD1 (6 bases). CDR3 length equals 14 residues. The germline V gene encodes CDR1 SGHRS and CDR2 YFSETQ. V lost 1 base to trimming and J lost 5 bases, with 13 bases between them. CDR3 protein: CASSLLQGYDEQYF. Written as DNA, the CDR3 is TGCGCCAGCAGCTTGTTACAGGGTTACGACGAGCAGTACTTC.

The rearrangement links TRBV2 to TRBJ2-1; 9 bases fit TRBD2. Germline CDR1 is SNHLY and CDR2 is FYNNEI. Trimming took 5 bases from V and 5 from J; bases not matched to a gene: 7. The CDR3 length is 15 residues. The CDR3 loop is CASSFSGRTNNEQFF. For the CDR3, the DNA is TGTGCCAGCAGTTTCAGCGGGAGGACCAACAATGAGCAGTTCTTC. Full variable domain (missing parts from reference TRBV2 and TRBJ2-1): EPEVTQTPSHQVTQMGQEVILRCVPISNHLYFYWYRQILGQKVEFLVSFYNNEISEKSEIFDDQFSVERPDGSNFTLKIRSTKLEDSAMYFCASSFSGRTNNEQFFGPGTRLTVL.